The entry below gives a single T cell receptor (beta chain) sequence along with its context. This clone was detected only once. What this receptor recognizes is not known. The record has no base qualities; no much larger clone is one base away. This entry comes from a study of PD-1 and CTLA-4 blockade in melanoma (dated by TCRdb to about 2021). At the level of the whole study: The study compared how PD-1 blockade and CTLA-4 blockade affected the melanoma-reactive CD8 T cell response in patients with melanoma.

Reading from cysteine to phenylalanine, the CDR3 counts 15 amino acids. CDR3 DNA only is kept here, 45 bases in frame from base 1. Trimming accounts for 1 base at V and 5 bases at J, while the number of junction bases matched to no gene is 6. CDR1 is given as SGHTA and CDR2 as FQGNSA, both from the germline V gene. Library method: the immunoSEQ multiplex PCR assay. What TCRdb holds here is the immuneACCESS table cut down to in-frame rearrangements. Part of the clones is not present; checked against another copy, under half of the missing clones reflect an unresolved V gene, and the others are unexplained. The sample table lists 20,000 to 25,000 clones, around 89% of them with a count of one. The ten largest clones take up approximately 8% of the sample.

This specimen was CD8+ T cells from peripheral blood, taken before anti-PD-1 treatment. The receptor's source is a human donor with melanoma. The sequence joins TRBV7-2 to TRBJ2-3; the junction holds 7 bases that match TRBD2. The nucleotide sequence reads as follows: TGTGCCAGCAGCTTAGGAGGCGGGGGACGAGATACGCAGTATTTT. It translates to CASSLGGGGRDTQYF.